This T cell receptor (beta chain) was captured by sequencing in a study of cytomegalovirus exposure and HLA in healthy donors. CDR1 is SQVTM and CDR2 is ANQGSEA in the germline V gene. The CDR3 length is 10 residues. Only a few counts were recorded for this clone. Antigen unknown. Relative to the germline gene, one junction end is altered; a read error may explain this. Study-wide points: A highly shared variant cluster was judged a likely technical artifact. In a later analysis, several top co-occurrence clusters appeared linked to parvovirus B19, influenza, CMV and Epstein-Barr virus. Some segments of the V type, notably TRBV6-2 and TRBV6-3, were excluded as indistinguishable. In vitro confirmation showed three CMV-associated chains to be CMV antigen specific.

Primers for the PCR totalled 60 Vbeta and 13 Jbeta. Measured with immunoSEQ multiplex PCR; TCRdb has only the in-frame clones, and not every one. The sample lists 85,000 to 100,000 clones, approximately 90% occurring once. Sequenced material: PBMCs. The gene calls are TRBV29-1 and TRBJ1-1, with TRBD1 matching over 7 bases. The TCR originated in a man aged 18 to 30 in good health and CMV-seronegative. The CDR3 DNA sequence: TGCAGCGTTGAAAGACAGGGCAGAGTTTTT. Its translation: CSVERQGRVF.